The 5 T cell receptor beta chains reported below all come from one sample, sequenced in a study of shared clonotypes between healthy human individuals. Clones were sequenced by immunoSEQ multiplex PCR, and TCRdb holds only the in-frame ones, with some missing. The sample has some 1,600,000 clones; 98% are singletons. The sample comprised naive CD4+ T cells sorted from blood. Subset: CD45RA+ positively selected. These receptors were obtained from a man younger than 40 in good health.

The rearrangement uses TRBV18 and TRBJ1-5, with D possibly being TRBD1 (6 bases). Trimming cost V 0 bases and J 6 bases, with 12 bases left between them. This CDR3 has 15 residues. Per the germline V gene, CDR1 is KGHSH and CDR2 is LQKENI. CDR3 coding DNA: TGTGCCAGCTCACCACCTACAGGGTCTGGTCAGCCCCAGCATTTT. Protein sequence: CASSPPTGSGQPQHF.

The CDR3 DNA reads TGTGCCAGCTCGAGGACAGAGGGATCCTACGAGCAGTACTTC. Its protein product is CASSRTEGSYEQYF. The chain joins TRBV18 to TRBJ2-7; a weak D match, TRBD1 (6 bases). Germline V gene lookup returns CDR1 KGHSH and CDR2 LQKENI. The CDR3 loop spans 14 amino acids. Trimming stripped 6 bases from V and 1 base from J, with 13 bases between.

This chain uses TRBV7-8 with TRBJ2-3; D may correspond to TRBD1 or TRBD2 (5 bases each). Germline V lookup: CDR1 SGHVS, CDR2 FQNEAQ. Trimming shortened V by 5 bases and J by 4 bases, and 13 bases separated the two germline ends. CDR3 length equals 14 residues. CDR3 region: CASSAREGSDTQYF. DNA for the CDR3: TGTGCCAGCAGCGCTAGAGAGGGGTCAGATACGCAGTATTTT.

As regards this clone: Additional DNA sequences in this sample encode the identical CDR3. This chain links TRBV18 with TRBJ2-5; D uncertain. V gave up 3 bases and J gave up 0 bases, with 5 bases separating them. The CDR3 has 13 residues. Germline lookup yields CDR1 KGHSH and CDR2 LQKENI. CDR3 region: CASSPGYQETQYF. The CDR3 DNA is TGTGCCAGCTCACCTGGGTACCAAGAGACCCAGTACTTC.

This clone was seen once. The chain couples TRBV29-1 to TRBJ1-4, with TRBD1 matching 8 bases. Trimming removed 7 bases from V and 1 base from J; junction bases left unmatched: 8. Per the germline V gene, CDR1 is SQVTM and CDR2 is ANQGSEA. CDR3 length: 15 residues. The CDR3 sequence is CSARQGRGTNEKLFF. Here the CDR3 DNA reads TGCAGCGCCAGACAGGGGAGGGGAACTAATGAAAAACTGTTTTTT.